Detailed here is one T cell receptor (beta chain). Its antigen is as yet unknown. Some clones are missing from TCRdb's copy, which holds only in-frame ones; the method was immunoSEQ multiplex PCR. The profile covers roughly 80,000 clones, with 87% appearing a single time and around 1.4% taken by the ten largest. These data originate in a study of siplizumab effects on memory and regulatory T cells. General study findings and limits: Treg origin accounted for an average of roughly 65% of mappable alloreactive CD4+ clones with siplizumab and roughly 26% in controls.

The CDR3 extends over 14 amino acids. V lost 6 bases to trimming and J lost 5 bases, with 16 bases between them. CDR1 and CDR2 from the germline V gene are KGHSH and LQKENI. The rearrangement joins TRBV18 to TRBJ2-5; D perhaps matches TRBD1 (6 bases). The receptor comes from a human donor in good health. Sequenced material: Tregs sorted from blood. The CDR3 region has the DNA TGTGCCAGCTCGCAGAAGACAGGTTGGGAGACCCAGTACTTC. Translating it yields CASSQKTGWETQYF.